This entry lists 15 T cell receptor beta chains sequenced from one sample in a study of OX40 agonist ivuxolimab in advanced cancers. The protocol was immunoSEQ multiplex PCR, while the TCRdb copy is restricted to in-frame clones and leaves out a portion. Among tens of thousands of clones listed, roughly nine tenths were seen once. The sample consisted of CD4+ or CD8+ T cells sorted from blood, taken in a trial of the OX40 agonist ivuxolimab. The source of these receptors is an adult with an advanced solid tumor such as melanoma, head and neck, liver or kidney cancer.

The chain links TRBV30 to TRBJ2-1, with 8 bases that match TRBD2. The trim removed 0 bases at V and 9 bases at J, leaving 4 bases unmatched. The germline CDR1 and CDR2 sequences are GTSNPN and SVGIG (reference sequence). CDR3 length: 13 residues. CDR3 sequence (DNA): TGTGCCTGGAGTGTAGGACTAGCCTTTGAGCAGTTCTTC. Translated, it gives CAWSVGLAFEQFF. The whole variable domain, filled in from reference TRBV30 and TRBJ2-1, reads SQTIHQWPATLVQPVGSPLSLECTVEGTSNPNLYWYRQAAGRGLQLLFYSVGIGQISSEVPQNLSASRPQDRQFILSSKKLLLSDSGFYLCAWSVGLAFEQFFGPGTRLTVL.

The chain combines TRBV10-3 with TRBJ2-2; TRBD2 agrees at 10 bases. Germline V gene sequence: CDR1 ENHRY, CDR2 SYGVKD. The ends lost 6 bases at V and 3 bases at J; junction bases unmatched: 7. This CDR3 region has 16 residues. The CDR3 DNA reads as TGTGCCATCAGGGCGTCCGGGACTAGCGACACCGGGGAGCTGTTTTTT. It yields the protein CAIRASGTSDTGELFF.

V gene TRBV19 combines with J gene TRBJ1-4; D gene ambiguous. The CDR3 covers 15 residues. Germline CDR1 is LNHDA and CDR2 is SQIVND (reference sequence). Between the trimmed V and J ends, which lost 3 bases and 3 bases, there was a span of 11 bases. In nucleotides, the CDR3 is TGTGCCAGTAGTATTCAATCGGCGGCTAATGAAAAACTGTTTTTT. It yields the protein CASSIQSAANEKLFF.

The V call is TRBV11-2, the J call TRBJ1-6, with TRBD1 matching 7 bases. Germline V CDR1 and CDR2: SGHAT, FQNNGV. Trimming cost V 5 bases and J 5 bases; bases outside gene matches: 3. This CDR3 region has 14 residues. The CDR3 DNA reads TGTGCCAGCAGCCGACAGGGAAATAATTCACCCCTCCACTTT. It yields the protein CASSRQGNNSPLHF.

The genes are TRBV11-2 and TRBJ2-6; the D gene is possibly TRBD2 (6 bases). The CDR3 contains 17 residues. From germline, CDR1 is SGHAT and CDR2 FQNNGV. The V end lost 5 bases, the J end lost 2 bases, and 16 bases lay between the germline ends. CDR3 residues: CASSPRRRVAGANVLTF. The CDR3 DNA reads as TGTGCCAGCAGCCCCCGGCGGAGGGTGGCTGGGGCCAACGTCCTGACTTTC. Supplemented by reference TRBV11-2 and TRBJ2-6, the full variable domain reads EAGVAQSPRYKIIEKRQSVAFWCNPISGHATLYWYQQILGQGPKLLIQFQNNGVVDDSQLPKDRFSAERLKGVDSTLKIQPAKLEDSAVYLCASSPRRRVAGANVLTFGAGSRLTVL.

This sequence joins TRBV11-3 and TRBJ2-5; possibly TRBD1 or TRBD2 for D (5 bases each). Trimming shortened V by 5 bases and J by 4 bases, and 11 bases separated the two germline ends. The CDR3 is 13 amino acids. From germline, CDR1 is SGHNT and CDR2 YENEEA. The CDR3 DNA follows: TGTGCCAGCAGCCGCACTAGGGGAGAGACCCAGTACTTC. Its translation: CASSRTRGETQYF.

V and J are TRBV11-3 and TRBJ2-7; maybe TRBD2 (6 bases). Trimming shortened V by 1 base and J by 0 bases, and 7 bases separated the two germline ends. CDR1 SGHNT and CDR2 YENEEA come from the germline V gene. The CDR3 consists of 14 residues. The CDR3 nucleotides read TGTGCCAGCAGCTTAGTGGGGGGCTCCTACGAGCAGTACTTC. Its protein product is CASSLVGGSYEQYF.

The chain employs TRBV6-1 and TRBJ1-2; 8 positions agree with TRBD1. CDR1 is MNHNS and CDR2 is SASEGT in the germline V gene. The CDR3 has 14 amino acids. V dropped 6 bases and J dropped 4; count of bases not matched to a gene: 7. CDR3 protein: CASRRQGSSYGYTF. CDR3 sequence (DNA): TGTGCCAGCAGACGACAGGGGTCTTCCTATGGCTACACCTTC.

The chain joins TRBV7-3 to TRBJ2-3; D gene ambiguous. The CDR3 sequence is 15 residues long. V lost 1 base, J lost 6 bases, and 14 bases lay in between. The germline V gene has CDR1 SGHTA and CDR2 FQGTGA. The CDR3 spells CASSLNYGFSDTQYF. The DNA of the CDR3 is TGTGCCAGCAGCTTAAATTATGGATTTTCGGATACGCAGTATTTT.

The genes are TRBV6-5 and TRBJ1-1; D possibly corresponds to TRBD1 (5 bases). This CDR3 contains 15 residues. Per the germline V gene, CDR1 is MNHEY and CDR2 is SVGAGI. The V gene lost 2 bases and the J gene lost 0 bases, with 10 bases spanning the gap. CDR3 region: CASSYGAGMNTEAFF. The DNA for the CDR3 is TGTGCCAGCAGTTACGGGGCGGGGATGAACACTGAAGCTTTCTTT.

This clone was counted a single time. The V call is TRBV6-6, the J call TRBJ1-2; the D is unclear. CDR1 and CDR2 from the germline V gene are MNHNY and SVGAGI (reference sequence). Deletions cut 2 bases from V and 8 bases from J, with 9 bases between. CDR3 length: 12 amino acids. CDR3 amino acids: CASSYRSGGYTF. The CDR3 region has the DNA TGTGCCAGCAGTTACCGGAGTGGGGGCTACACCTTC.

This chain links TRBV7-9 with TRBJ2-7; D unclear. V was trimmed by 5 bases and J by 2 bases, leaving 13 bases between them. Germline loops: CDR1 SEHNR, CDR2 FQNEAQ (reference sequence). The CDR3 sequence is 14 residues long. CDR3 sequence (DNA): TGTGCCAGCAGCCCTTACCGGGTTGCCTACGAGCAGTACTTC. Protein product: CASSPYRVAYEQYF.

This clone has just one count. In nucleotides, the CDR3 is TGCGCCAGCAGCCAAGACCTCGTGAACACTGAAGCTTTCTTT. It yields the protein CASSQDLVNTEAFF. The genes are TRBV4-1 and TRBJ1-1; D is undetermined. CDR1 and CDR2 from the germline V gene are MGHRA and YSYEKL. The V and J ends lost 0 bases and 0 bases respectively, with 5 bases between them. The CDR3 has 14 amino acids.

The table lists this clone with a few counts. J is TRBJ2-7 and V is TRBV7-9, with 8 bases identical to TRBD2. The CDR3 loop spans 14 amino acids. The germline V gene encodes CDR1 SEHNR and CDR2 FQNEAQ (reference sequence). V was pared by 5 bases and J by 5 bases, with 8 bases of the junction left unmatched. In nucleotides, the CDR3 is TGTGCCAGCAGCCCCAGGGAGACTAGCGACGAGCAGTACTTC. This encodes CASSPRETSDEQYF.

J is TRBJ2-1 and V is TRBV29-1; 9 bases are a match to TRBD2. Germline loops: CDR1 SQVTM, CDR2 ANQGSEA. This CDR3 has 14 residues. Trimming at V came to 8 bases and at J to 4 bases, leaving 9 bases not matched to a gene. The CDR3 here is CSSLAGERYNEQFF. Here the CDR3 DNA reads TGCAGCTCCTTAGCGGGAGAGCGGTACAATGAGCAGTTCTTC.